This T cell receptor (beta chain) came from a study of T-cell memory formation after mild COVID-19. The J segment lost 14 bases and the V segment lost 0 bases, leaving 10 bases of the junction unmatched. This CDR3 region has 13 residues. Germline V gene lookup returns CDR1 SGHRS and CDR2 YFSETQ. TCRdb re-derived calls from the 5' RACE reads in MiXCR, one entry per CDR3 protein. The table has hundreds of thousands of distinct CDR3 sequences, approximately 15% seen once. The sample comprised PBMCs or a T cell subset sorted from them (not recorded which). This sequence originates from an adult woman who had mild COVID-19 (a few samples of this study predate the infection). Cell type and time point are not known. This sequence joins TRBV5-1 and TRBJ2-5; 7 bases are shared with TRBD2. CDR3 protein: CASSLGLAQLNYF. The CDR3 nucleotides are TGCGCCAGCAGCTTGGGACTAGCCCAACTTAACTACTTC.